A selection of T cell receptor beta chains follows, all from one sample in a study of neoadjuvant anti-PD-1 for oral cavity cancer. The method was immunoSEQ multiplex PCR; TCRdb's version includes in-frame clones alone and lacks a portion of them. Seen here are some 66,000 clones, about 83% observed once, and the top ten hold approximately 3%. Sequenced material: PBMCs, taken before nivolumab (anti-PD-1) treatment. The receptors were gathered from a person between 40 and 79 years old with oral cavity squamous cell carcinoma. Each CDR3 is given with its conserved first and last residue. The order of the fields is D gene, J gene, V gene, clone size, CDR3 protein, CDR3 DNA. A D gene is named only where the DNA matches it firmly. Rows may omit the clone size; those that give it use once, few, many or a size class.

TRBD2,TRBJ2-1,TRBV4-1,.,CASSRTGLAGGPQSPNEQFF,TGCGCCAGCAGTCGAACTGGCCTAGCGGGAGGGCCACAGTCCCCCAATGAGCAGTTCTTC
.,TRBJ1-1,TRBV10-3,.,CAISESVHLNTEAFF,TGTGCCATCAGTGAGTCGGTTCACCTTAACACTGAAGCTTTCTTT
TRBD1,TRBJ1-2,TRBV10-3,.,CAISTGGDYGYTF,TGTGCCATCAGCACAGGGGGCGACTATGGCTACACCTTC
.,TRBJ2-7,TRBV5-5,.,CASSPRDFSYEQYF,TGTGCCAGCAGCCCGCGGGATTTTTCCTACGAGCAGTACTTC
.,TRBJ2-7,TRBV11-2,.,CASSSPRGGTAYEQYF,TGTGCCAGCAGCTCCCCACGAGGGGGGACAGCCTACGAGCAGTACTTC
TRBD1,TRBJ1-1,TRBV5-1,.,CASSLRQGDTEAFF,TGCGCCAGCAGCTTGCGGCAGGGGGACACTGAAGCTTTCTTT
TRBD1,TRBJ1-6,TRBV30,.,CAWSFGQGYSPLHF,TGTGCCTGGAGTTTCGGACAGGGTTATTCACCCCTCCACTTT
TRBD1,TRBJ1-1,TRBV7-3,many,CASSWTGGLGNTEAFF,TGTGCCAGCAGCTGGACAGGGGGCCTTGGGAACACTGAAGCTTTCTTT
.,TRBJ1-2,TRBV19,.,CASISSGVVYGYTF,TGTGCCAGTATATCGTCGGGGGTAGTTTATGGCTACACCTTC
.,TRBJ2-1,TRBV9,.,CASSQGGVEQFF,TGTGCCAGCAGCCAAGGAGGGGTTGAGCAGTTCTTC
.,TRBJ1-1,TRBV19,.,CASSRRGATEAFF,TGTGCCAGTAGTAGGCGAGGGGCCACTGAAGCTTTCTTT
TRBD1,TRBJ1-2,TRBV7-6,.,CASSIQAAGTGDGYTF,TGTGCCAGCAGCATCCAAGCGGCCGGGACAGGGGATGGCTACACCTTC
.,TRBJ1-5,TRBV7-9,.,CASSLDGGQPQHF,TGTGCCAGCAGCTTAGATGGTGGTCAGCCCCAGCATTTT
.,TRBJ2-3,TRBV7-9,.,CASSLESTDTQYF,TGTGCCAGCAGCCTAGAGAGCACAGATACGCAGTATTTT
TRBD1,TRBJ1-1,TRBV7-6,.,CASSAPRTGDTEAFF,TGTGCCAGCAGCGCCCCCCGGACAGGGGACACTGAAGCTTTCTTT
.,TRBJ2-1,TRBV2,few,CASNPSGASRDEQFF,TGTGCCAGCAACCCTTCGGGGGCCTCTCGGGATGAGCAGTTCTTC
.,TRBJ1-4,TRBV2,.,CASRGRGNEKLFF,TGTGCCAGCAGGGGGCGGGGTAATGAAAAACTGTTTTTT
.,TRBJ1-4,TRBV19,.,CASRSTGPTNEKLFF,TGTGCCAGTAGGTCGACAGGCCCAACTAATGAAAAACTGTTTTTT
.,TRBJ2-2,TRBV5-1,.,CASSLAGQPNTGELFF,TGCGCCAGCAGCTTGGCGGGTCAGCCGAACACCGGGGAGCTGTTTTTT
.,TRBJ2-4,TRBV27,.,CASSFGRPTQNIQYF,TGTGCCAGCAGTTTTGGACGGCCTACGCAAAACATTCAGTACTTC
TRBD2,TRBJ2-3,TRBV5-6,.,CASSLAFRRGVSDTQYF,TGTGCCAGCAGCTTGGCCTTTCGGCGGGGGGTGTCAGATACGCAGTATTTT
.,TRBJ2-7,TRBV6-5,.,CASSTQNSYEQYF,TGTGCCAGCAGTACCCAGAACTCCTACGAGCAGTACTTC
TRBD1,TRBJ1-6,TRBV5-4,.,CASSPGQGINSPLHF,TGTGCCAGCAGCCCGGGACAGGGGATCAATTCACCCCTCCACTTT
TRBD2,TRBJ2-1,TRBV15,.,CATSSPHLGLAGRNEQFF,TGTGCCACCAGCTCTCCTCACCTCGGACTAGCGGGAAGGAATGAGCAGTTCTTC
TRBD2,TRBJ2-1,TRBV19,.,CASSTLAGGSYNEQFF,TGTGCCAGTAGTACATTAGCGGGAGGCTCCTACAATGAGCAGTTCTTC
.,TRBJ2-7,TRBV5-1,.,CASRKETASSYEQYF,TGCGCCAGCAGAAAGGAGACGGCCAGCTCCTACGAGCAGTACTTC
TRBD1,TRBJ1-1,TRBV5-4,few,CASSGTGRDTEAFF,TGTGCCAGCAGCGGGACAGGGAGGGACACTGAAGCTTTCTTT
TRBD1,TRBJ2-2,TRBV6-5,.,CASREQGAGGELFF,TGTGCCAGCAGGGAACAGGGGGCTGGCGGGGAGCTGTTTTTT
.,TRBJ2-3,TRBV12-5,.,CASGLGLSPTDTQYF,TGTGCTAGTGGGTTGGGACTTAGCCCCACAGATACGCAGTATTTT
.,TRBJ1-2,TRBV30,.,CAWGLGYGYTF,TGTGCCTGGGGACTCGGCTATGGCTACACCTTC